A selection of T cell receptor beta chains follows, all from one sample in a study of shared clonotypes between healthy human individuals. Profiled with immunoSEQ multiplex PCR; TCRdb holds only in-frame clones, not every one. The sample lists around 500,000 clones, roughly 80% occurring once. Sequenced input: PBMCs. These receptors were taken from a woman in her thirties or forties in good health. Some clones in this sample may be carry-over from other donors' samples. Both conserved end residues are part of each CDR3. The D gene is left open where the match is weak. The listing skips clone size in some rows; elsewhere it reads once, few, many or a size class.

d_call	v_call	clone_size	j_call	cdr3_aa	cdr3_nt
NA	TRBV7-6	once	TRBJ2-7	CASSLGGFKGEQYF	TGTGCCAGCAGCTTAGGAGGGTTCAAAGGCGAGCAGTACTTC
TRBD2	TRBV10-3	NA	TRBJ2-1	CAISESGGRARSDNEQFF	TGTGCCATCAGTGAGTCGGGCGGGAGGGCCAGGTCTGACAATGAGCAGTTCTTC
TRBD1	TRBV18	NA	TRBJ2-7	CASSRGQGAYEQYF	TGTGCCAGCTCCCGAGGACAGGGGGCGTACGAGCAGTACTTC
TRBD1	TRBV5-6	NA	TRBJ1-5	CASSRDRGLGNQPQHF	TGTGCCAGCAGTCGGGACAGGGGGCTGGGTAATCAGCCCCAGCATTTT
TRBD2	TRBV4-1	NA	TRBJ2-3	CASSQGRASGSTDTQYF	TGCGCCAGCAGCCAAGGTCGAGCTAGCGGGAGTACAGATACGCAGTATTTT
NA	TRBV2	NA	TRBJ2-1	CASSEALWGTSYNEQFF	TGTGCCAGCAGTGAAGCGCTTTGGGGTACGTCCTACAATGAGCAGTTCTTC
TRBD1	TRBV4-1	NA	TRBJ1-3	CASSQVFRDRKNTIYF	TGCGCCAGCAGCCAGGTTTTCCGGGACAGGAAAAACACCATATATTTT
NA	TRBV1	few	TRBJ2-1	CTSSQGGRPHEQFF	TGCACCAGCAGCCAAGGGGGCCGCCCCCATGAGCAGTTCTTC
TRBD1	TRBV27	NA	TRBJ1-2	CASRYLGGGNGYTF	TGTGCCAGCAGATATCTAGGGGGCGGCAATGGCTACACCTTC
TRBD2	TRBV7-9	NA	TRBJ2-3	CASILAGFGDTQYF	TGTGCCAGCATCCTAGCGGGATTCGGTGATACGCAGTATTTT
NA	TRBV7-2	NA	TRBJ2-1	CASSRGRYNEQFF	TGTGCCAGCAGCCGGGGTCGTTACAATGAGCAGTTCTTC
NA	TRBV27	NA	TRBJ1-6	CASSLGGTLHF	TGTGCCAGCAGTCTCGGGGGGACCCTCCACTTT
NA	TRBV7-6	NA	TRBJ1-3	CASSAVLGHTLSGNTIYF	TGTGCCAGCAGTGCAGTATTGGGACACACGCTCTCTGGAAACACCATATATTTT
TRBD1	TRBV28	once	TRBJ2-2	CASSSPGQGAGTGELFF	TGTGCCAGCAGTTCCCCCGGACAGGGGGCAGGGACCGGGGAGCTGTTTTTT
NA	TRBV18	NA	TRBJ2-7	CASSPWAIGAYEQYF	TGTGCCAGCTCACCCTGGGCCATCGGGGCCTACGAGCAGTACTTC
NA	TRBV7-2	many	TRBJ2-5	CASSYRVQETQYF	TGTGCCAGCAGCTACAGGGTCCAAGAGACCCAGTACTTC
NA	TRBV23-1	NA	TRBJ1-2	CASSRGNYGYTF	TGCGCCAGCAGTCGGGGGAACTATGGCTACACCTTC
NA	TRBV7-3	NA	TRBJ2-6	CASSLGGQSGANVLTF	TGTGCCAGCAGCTTGGGTGGACAATCTGGGGCCAACGTCCTGACTTTC
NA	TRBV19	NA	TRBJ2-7	CASSDAGLASYEQYF	TGTGCCAGTAGTGATGCCGGACTTGCCTCCTACGAGCAGTACTTC
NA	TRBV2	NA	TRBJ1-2	CASSQGGGYTF	TGTGCCAGCAGCCAGGGCGGTGGCTACACCTTC
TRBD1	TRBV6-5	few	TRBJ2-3	CASTPTGGSDTQYF	TGTGCCAGCACCCCGACAGGGGGGTCAGATACGCAGTATTTT
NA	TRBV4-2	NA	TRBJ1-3	CASSQEAGNSGNTIYF	TGTGCCAGCAGCCAAGAAGCAGGTAACTCTGGAAACACCATATATTTT
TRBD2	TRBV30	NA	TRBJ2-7	CAWSVRGTSSHEQYF	TGTGCCTGGAGTGTACGGGGGACTAGTTCACACGAGCAGTACTTC
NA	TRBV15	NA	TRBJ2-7	CATSRDIGFYEQYF	TGTGCCACCAGCAGAGATATTGGGTTTTACGAGCAGTACTTC
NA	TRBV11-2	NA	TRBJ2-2	CASSFLGVTTGELFF	TGTGCCAGCAGCTTCTTAGGGGTAACCACCGGGGAGCTGTTTTTT
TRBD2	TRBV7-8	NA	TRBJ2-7	CASSSNPGLVSGEQYF	TGTGCCAGCAGCTCAAACCCGGGACTAGTTTCTGGCGAGCAGTACTTC